Listed here are 31 T cell receptor beta chains from one sample, sequenced in a study of blood T cell repertoires in COVID-19. The data were produced by immunoSEQ multiplex PCR, yet TCRdb's version contains in-frame clones alone and is incomplete. The sample yields around 170,000 clones, 88% seen once. Sequencing was done on a sample of peripheral blood. Source of these receptors: a man aged 55 to 70 with acute or convalescent COVID-19.

The rearrangement joins TRBV20-1 to TRBJ1-2; no clear D. The CDR3 spans 11 residues. The germline gives CDR1 DFQATT, CDR2 SNEGSKA (reference sequence). Trimming took off 3 bases at V and 7 bases at J, with 9 bases between the two ends. This CDR3 reads CSARGGVGYTF. The CDR3 DNA follows: TGCAGTGCTAGGGGAGGTGTTGGCTACACCTTC.

The chain combines TRBV9 with TRBJ1-2; 8 nucleotides line up with TRBD1. The CDR3 is 15 residues long. In germline, CDR1 is SGDLS, CDR2 YYNGEE. V was clipped by 3 bases and J by 3 bases; unmatched bases: 7. CDR3 DNA sequence: TGTGCCAGCAGCGAAGGACAGGGTGGGTACTATGGCTACACCTTC. Encoded protein: CASSEGQGGYYGYTF.

The gene calls are TRBV5-4 and TRBJ2-5; perhaps TRBD1 as D (6 bases). With 6 bases removed from V and 1 base from J, the gap between germline ends came to 13 bases. Per the germline V gene, CDR1 is SGHNT and CDR2 is YYREEE (reference sequence). This CDR3 has 14 amino acids. This chain's CDR3 is CASMETGLQETQYF. In nucleotides, the CDR3 is TGTGCCAGCATGGAAACAGGGCTCCAAGAGACCCAGTACTTC.

The V gene is TRBV18, the J gene TRBJ1-1; 10 bases align to TRBD1. The CDR3 is 17 residues long. Germline V CDR1 and CDR2: KGHSH, LQKENI. The trim removed 2 bases at V and 2 bases at J, leaving 8 bases unmatched. The CDR3 nucleotides read TGTGCCAGCTCACCAACCGGGACAGGGGCAGGAAACACTGAAGCTTTCTTT. Translation: CASSPTGTGAGNTEAFF.

The chain employs TRBV24-1 and TRBJ1-1; the D gene is possibly TRBD1 (5 bases). Germline CDR1 and CDR2: KGHDR and SFDVKD. The CDR3 runs 13 residues. Trimming shortened V by 3 bases and J by 6 bases, and 10 bases separated the two germline ends. Here the CDR3 reads CATSDLDRSEAFF. The CDR3 DNA sequence: TGTGCCACCAGTGATCTTGACAGATCTGAAGCTTTCTTT.

The rearrangement links TRBV6-6 to TRBJ2-2; 7 nucleotides line up with TRBD2. Trimming removed 2 bases from V and 2 bases from J; junction bases left unmatched: 5. CDR3 size: 16 residues. In germline, CDR1 is MNHNY, CDR2 SVGAGI (reference sequence). CDR3 in DNA: TGTGCCAGCAGTTACCTAGGCGGGAGTAACACCGGGGAGCTGTTTTTT. As protein: CASSYLGGSNTGELFF.

A note on this clone: This sample also contains other DNA sequences that code for the same CDR3. The chain combines TRBV24-1 with TRBJ2-1, with TRBD2 matching 8 bases. The V and J ends lost 4 bases and 10 bases, in that order; junction bases with no gene match: 5. The CDR3 runs to 13 residues. The germline V gene encodes CDR1 KGHDR and CDR2 SFDVKD. CDR3 loop: CATSEGTSYEQFF. The CDR3 DNA follows: TGTGCCACCAGTGAGGGGACTAGTTACGAGCAGTTCTTC.

The rearrangement joins TRBV25-1 to TRBJ2-2; 8 bases agree with TRBD1. The CDR3 is made up of 13 amino acids. V dropped 6 bases and J dropped 6; count of bases not matched to a gene: 3. CDR1 and CDR2 (germline): MGHDK, SYGVNS. The CDR3 DNA follows: TGTGCCAGCAGGACGACAGGGGCCGGGGAGCTGTTTTTT. This translates into CASRTTGAGELFF.

V and J are TRBV29-1 and TRBJ1-1; D perhaps matches TRBD1 (5 bases). The CDR3 is 14 residues long. V gave up 5 bases and J gave up 2 bases, with 15 bases separating them. Germline CDR1 is SQVTM and CDR2 is ANQGSEA. This CDR3 is CSVYGGKPNTEAFF. The CDR3 DNA is TGCAGCGTTTACGGGGGGAAGCCTAACACTGAAGCTTTCTTT.

The chain couples TRBV7-9 to TRBJ2-1; 8 bases match TRBD1. Germline V gene sequence: CDR1 SEHNR, CDR2 FQNEAQ (reference sequence). There are 13 residues in the CDR3. Trimming cost V 5 bases and J 7 bases; bases outside gene matches: 4. DNA of the CDR3: TGTGCCAGCAGCGTACGACAGGGGAATGAGCAGTTCTTC. Encoded protein: CASSVRQGNEQFF.

This chain connects TRBV6-6 to TRBJ1-1; a possible D gene is TRBD1 (5 bases). Germline CDR1 MNHNY, CDR2 SVGAGI (reference sequence). The CDR3 runs to 13 residues. The V end lost 2 bases, the J end lost 4 bases, and 8 bases lay between the germline ends. The CDR3: CASSYKGITEAFF. Here the CDR3 DNA reads TGTGCCAGCAGTTACAAGGGGATCACTGAAGCTTTCTTT.

The rearrangement links TRBV2 to TRBJ1-5; possibly TRBD1 for D (5 bases). CDR1 is SNHLY, CDR2 FYNNEI, per germline. V was clipped by 8 bases and J by 4 bases, with 9 bases between them. The CDR3 runs to 12 residues. CDR3 sequence: CASLGGNQPQHF. The CDR3 nucleotides read TGTGCCAGCCTGGGGGGGAATCAGCCCCAGCATTTT.

CDR3 sequence reads: CASSFRGQETQYF. CDR3 DNA: TGTGCCAGCAGCTTCAGGGGTCAAGAGACCCAGTACTTC. The chain joins TRBV5-8 to TRBJ2-5; D is perhaps TRBD1 (6 bases). Trimming removed 2 bases from V and 2 bases from J, with 7 bases in between. The V gene's germline CDR1 is SGHTS and CDR2 YDEGEE. This CDR3 is built from 13 residues.

DNA for the CDR3: TGTGCCAGCAACCCACCCCTCGGGGACAGAACCTTTCGGGTTCGCGAAAAACTGTTTTTT. Protein: CASNPPLGDRTFRVREKLFF. This chain uses TRBV11-3 with TRBJ1-4, with TRBD1 matching over 7 bases. Germline V gene sequence: CDR1 SGHNT, CDR2 YENEEA. After removal of 7 bases from V and 8 bases from J, the junction contained 28 bases not matched to a gene. This CDR3 has 20 amino acids.

This clone was seen only once. The chain combines TRBV19 with TRBJ1-2; D unclear. V was trimmed by 5 bases and J by 5 bases, leaving 12 bases between them. There are 13 residues in the CDR3. CDR1 and CDR2 (germline): LNHDA, SQIVND (reference sequence). The CDR3 DNA follows: TGTGCCAGTAGTGACCGGAGGTCTTATGGCTACACCTTC. Protein sequence: CASSDRRSYGYTF.

The gene calls are TRBV4-1 and TRBJ1-1; maybe TRBD1 (5 bases). The ends were cut back, 2 bases at V and 7 bases at J, with 17 bases in the middle. The CDR3 is 15 amino acids. The germline CDR1 and CDR2 sequences are MGHRA and YSYEKL. CDR3 in amino acids: CASSQRARGEFEAFF. The DNA of the CDR3 is TGCGCCAGCAGCCAAAGGGCAAGGGGCGAATTTGAAGCTTTCTTT.

The chain employs TRBV6-1 and TRBJ1-5, with D possibly TRBD1 on 5 matching bases. Germline lookup yields CDR1 MNHNS and CDR2 SASEGT. This CDR3 has 13 amino acids. V was shortened by 3 bases and J by 6 bases, with 9 bases between the two germline ends. The CDR3 is CASSEGGSQPQHF. In DNA, the CDR3 is TGTGCCAGCAGTGAGGGGGGGAGTCAGCCCCAGCATTTT.

The genes are TRBV7-6 and TRBJ1-3; no clear D gene. With 0 bases removed from V and 0 bases from J, the gap between germline ends came to 9 bases. The CDR3 is made up of 16 amino acids. CDR1 and CDR2 (germline): SGHVS, FNYEAQ. CDR3: CASSLAPQHSGNTIYF. The CDR3 DNA reads TGTGCCAGCAGCTTAGCTCCACAGCACTCTGGAAACACCATATATTTT.

The chain combines TRBV7-2 with TRBJ1-5; maybe TRBD1 (5 bases). Trimming left V 5 bases short and J 2 bases short, with 10 bases between. The CDR3 extends over 14 amino acids. From germline, CDR1 is SGHTA and CDR2 FQGNSA. The CDR3 here is CASSSDSGNQPQHF. The CDR3 coding sequence is TGTGCCAGCAGCAGCGACAGTGGCAATCAGCCCCAGCATTTT.

This clone was seen more than once but under ten times. The gene calls are TRBV5-6 and TRBJ1-1; D gene ambiguous. CDR3 size: 14 residues. Germline values: CDR1 SGHDT, CDR2 YYEEEE. Trimming cost V 4 bases and J 3 bases, with 13 bases left between them. CDR3 sequence reads: CASSPRRVHTEAFF. CDR3 nucleotide sequence: TGTGCCAGCAGCCCCCGGAGGGTTCACACTGAAGCTTTCTTT.

V is TRBV7-8 and J is TRBJ1-2; D unclear. The CDR3 sequence is 14 residues long. Trimming cost V 3 bases and J 3 bases, with 11 bases left between them. Per the germline V gene, CDR1 is SGHVS and CDR2 is FQNEAQ. The CDR3 DNA reads TGTGCCAGCAGCTTTGATTCGGGTGACTATGGCTACACCTTC. Protein sequence: CASSFDSGDYGYTF.

This clone was found a few times. V usage is TRBV5-1 and J usage is TRBJ2-5; 7 nucleotides line up with TRBD1. The CDR3 consists of 13 residues. The germline V gene encodes CDR1 SGHRS and CDR2 YFSETQ. V lost 6 bases, J lost 2 bases, and 4 bases stayed unmatched. CDR3 sequence: CASTGQLQETQYF. Written as DNA, the CDR3 is TGCGCCAGCACGGGACAGTTGCAAGAGACCCAGTACTTC.

The CDR3 bases are TGTGCCAGCAGCGTAGGTTGGAGTTTCGGGAACCTAACAGATACGCAGTATTTT. This translates into CASSVGWSFGNLTDTQYF. This chain connects TRBV9 to TRBJ2-3, with D perhaps matching TRBD2 (5 bases). Looked up from germline, CDR1 is SGDLS and CDR2 is YYNGEE. The germline V and J ends were trimmed by 0 bases and 3 bases, with 20 bases remaining between them. This CDR3 is built from 18 residues.

This clone has more than one count but fewer than ten. The gene calls are TRBV11-3 and TRBJ1-1; TRBD1 is a possible D gene (5 bases). CDR3 length equals 14 residues. CDR1 and CDR2 from the germline V gene are SGHNT and YENEEA. V lost 5 bases and J 2 bases, leaving 12 bases between the germline ends. CDR3 nucleotide sequence: TGTGCCAGCAGCCGGGTGGGGGGAAACACTGAAGCTTTCTTT. Encoded protein: CASSRVGGNTEAFF.

V and J are TRBV6-5 and TRBJ2-5; 11 positions match TRBD2. The ends lost 2 bases at V and 5 bases at J; junction bases unmatched: 7. Germline V CDR1 and CDR2: MNHEY, SVGAGI. This CDR3 contains 16 residues. The CDR3 loop reads CASSYGLAGGGETQYF. In DNA form, the CDR3 reads TGTGCCAGCAGTTACGGGCTAGCGGGAGGAGGGGAGACCCAGTACTTC.

In this sample, this clone turned up once. V usage is TRBV5-1 and J usage is TRBJ2-5; a possible D gene is TRBD1 (6 bases). V was cut by 0 bases and J by 5 bases, with 11 bases left in between. Germline lookup yields CDR1 SGHRS and CDR2 YFSETQ. The CDR3 runs 14 residues. CDR3 sequence reads: CASSLAGDLETQYF. The CDR3 nucleotides read TGCGCCAGCAGCTTGGCAGGGGATCTTGAGACCCAGTACTTC.

This clone has a handful of counts. The same CDR3 also results from other DNA sequences found in this sample. The chain carries TRBV18 and TRBJ2-7, with a weak D call TRBD2 (5 bases). V lost 0 bases to trimming and J lost 2 bases, with 5 bases between them. Looked up from germline, CDR1 is KGHSH and CDR2 is LQKENI. The CDR3 is 13 amino acids. The CDR3 is CASSPPGAYEQYF. The DNA for the CDR3 is TGTGCCAGCTCACCACCCGGGGCCTACGAGCAGTACTTC.

The rearrangement uses TRBV12-5 and TRBJ1-1; 8 nucleotides align to TRBD1. Germline V gene data show CDR1 as LGHNT and CDR2 as FRNRAP. V was clipped by 2 bases and J by 2 bases; unmatched bases: 7. The CDR3 is 16 amino acids. The DNA for the CDR3 is TGTGCTAGTGGTTTGCCCCTCGGACAGGGAAACACTGAAGCTTTCTTT. Translation: CASGLPLGQGNTEAFF.

This clone came up once. The rearrangement links TRBV5-1 to TRBJ2-7, with 10 bases aligning to TRBD1. The CDR3 runs 19 residues. With 5 bases clipped from V and 6 bases from J, the junction kept 23 bases outside the gene matches. Germline CDR1 and CDR2: SGHRS and YFSETQ. The CDR3 is CASRYQPALTRQGASEQYF. DNA of the CDR3: TGCGCCAGCAGGTATCAACCAGCCCTAACGAGACAGGGGGCGAGCGAGCAGTACTTC.

V is TRBV7-8 and J is TRBJ1-2, with TRBD1 matching over 7 bases. J was trimmed by 4 bases and V by 5 bases; bases with no gene match: 4. This CDR3 has 13 amino acids. The V gene's germline CDR1 is SGHVS and CDR2 FQNEAQ. The CDR3 bases are TGTGCCAGCAGCGGGACAGTCGGCTATGGCTACACCTTC. Its translation is CASSGTVGYGYTF.

This clone was seen a single time. The chain carries TRBV28 and TRBJ1-2; 7 bases align to TRBD1. Losses at the gene ends were 8 bases for V and 5 bases for J; bases not matched to a gene: 2. Germline V lookup: CDR1 MDHEN, CDR2 SYDVKM. The CDR3 covers 11 residues. The DNA for the CDR3 is TGTGCCAGCGAGACAGGGTATGGCTACACCTTC. Protein product: CASETGYGYTF.